The clone carrying this T cell receptor beta chain was picked up a small number of times. The antigen is unknown. The source of the sample is a study of blood T cells in healthy people across ages. For every donor, a draw yielded roughly 10 milliliters of peripheral blood. RNA extraction gave at least 5 micrograms of total RNA per sample. This CDR3 has 13 residues. V lost 3 bases and J 9 bases, leaving 15 bases between the germline ends. The study's findings and limits: Comparison with aged donors showed that long-lived donors had more naive CD4+ cells and higher diversity.

Through a sample-barcoded 5' primer and a J-beta primer mix, a second PCR was run for roughly 7 to 11 cycles. With 12 random nucleotides, a template-switch adaptor tagged each individual cDNA molecule. TCRdb processed the 5' RACE reads anew with MiXCR; each CDR3 protein has one entry. The sample carries hundreds of thousands of distinct CDR3 sequences, roughly 56% recorded once. Source material: blood. This TCR derives from a middle-aged man in good health. The gene calls are TRBV12-3 or TRBV12-4 and TRBJ2-7, with D perhaps TRBD2 (5 bases). The CDR3 nucleotides read TGTGCCAGCAGTTTGGACCGCACCGAGGGGCAGTACTTC. Its protein is CASSLDRTEGQYF.